This TCR beta chain was identified in a study of T cells after yellow fever vaccination (dated by TCRdb to between 2018 and 2021). Broadly, across the study: The SMART-Seq v4 Ultra Low Input RNA kit was used to prepare libraries from fractions with low cell numbers. Bulk TCR alpha and beta repertoires were sequenced longitudinally to track T-cell clones before and after primary and booster YFV17D yellow fever vaccination. Two healthy male donors, one aged 18 to 30 and one aged 30 to 40 years, were included in the cohort. Bulk PBMC replicates and cell subsets were isolated from blood drawn at multiple timepoints before and after both primary and secondary immunization.

The meaning of the sample's treatment or condition label: live attenuated yellow fever vaccine strain. At every blood-draw timepoint, two biological replicates of bulk PBMCs were collected. A standard Ficoll-Paque protocol was used to isolate PBMCs from peripheral blood. TriZol was used to extract RNA from bulk PBMCs, from CD4 and CD8 fractions, and from dextramer-positive and dextramer-negative fractions. Synthesis of TCR cDNA relied on 5'RACE template switching, a step that introduced a universal primer site along with unique molecular identifiers. cDNA synthesis was primed from both the TCR alpha and TCR beta constant segments. Library amplification used two PCR steps, and the second PCR step added sample barcodes and sequencing adapters. Libraries were sequenced on Illumina HiSeq 2500 (2x100 bp) or NovaSeq (2x150 bp). Processing in the source paper ran as follows. Demultiplexing of reads and collapsing into UMI consensus sequences were performed with MIGEC, and V(D)J alignment was carried out with MiXCR. Clonotypes responding to the vaccine were identified with edgeR on replicate PBMC samples, with the criteria of FDR below 0.01 and a log2 fold change above 5 up to day 15. Each bulk clonotype was labeled CD4 or CD8 based on which sequenced repertoire, CD4 or CD8, contained the clonotype at higher abundance. TCRdb handled the public reads itself, with Q25 trimming in fastp and clone calling in MiXCR, and kept productive beta chains. Records with the same CDR3 protein are collapsed into one entry carrying the most frequent genes and DNA. TCRdb's processing, not the study's, gives the V and J calls here. For this sample there are approximately 550,000 distinct CDR3 sequences; 15% to 20% appear just once. The top ten clones comprise roughly an eighth of the sample.

The study at large found these results: A small fraction of clonotypes appeared in both the CD4 and CD8 compartments, likely as a result of convergent recombination. After the booster, most of the clones that had expanded following primary vaccination were detected again (just under 97% of CD4 and around 90% of CD8), which suggests that memory was broadly maintained. The secondary T-cell response was weaker than the primary response but faster, peaking on day 5 instead of day 15. Only a couple of donors were included in the study, so the extent to which the findings can be generalized is limited. Computational filtering was required because FACS-sorted repertoires could contain abundant contaminating clonotypes from the bulk population.

In regard to this clonotype: Its target antigen remains unknown. The sample holds no much larger clone one base away, and base qualities are not on file.

CDR3 length: 15 amino acids, cysteine to phenylalanine. Only CDR3 DNA is held: 45 bases, read in frame from base 1. V and J are truncated by 8 bases and 3 bases respectively, leaving an intervening sequence of 19 bases. The TCR sequence derives from a man aged 25-40 years who received the YFV17D yellow fever vaccine. Recombination linked TRBV12-3 or TRBV12-4 to TRBJ1-1; the D gene identity is not certain. Sequencing used PBMCs, obtained 15 days after the yellow fever booster vaccination. The encoded CDR3 is CASSSAERSDTEAFF. The base sequence is TGTGCCAGCTCCTCGGCGGAGCGGTCTGACACTGAAGCTTTCTTT.